A selection of T cell receptor beta chains follows, all from one sample in a study of T cells after yellow fever vaccination. TCRdb ran MiXCR on the 5' RACE reads and lists one entry per CDR3 protein. This table holds around 590,000 distinct CDR3 sequences, 12% found once. The source was PBMCs, collected on the day of the yellow fever booster vaccination. The receptors were gathered from a man younger than 40 who received the YFV17D yellow fever vaccine. Both conserved end residues are part of each CDR3. Each record gives: J gene, clone size, CDR3 length, D gene, V gene, CDR3 DNA, CDR3 protein. The D gene is left open where the match is weak. Clone size is stated in some rows and not others, as once, few, many or a class when expanded.

j_gene: TRBJ1-5; abundance: -; len: 12; d_gene: -; v_gene: TRBV6-6; CDR3nt: TGTGCCACCAAGTATAGCAATCAGCCCCAGCATTTT; CDR3aa: CATKYSNQPQHF
j_gene: TRBJ2-5; abundance: once; len: 13; d_gene: -; v_gene: TRBV11-2; CDR3nt: TGTGCCAGCAGCTTAGATTTCGAAGAGACCCAGTACTTC; CDR3aa: CASSLDFEETQYF
j_gene: TRBJ2-7; abundance: many; len: 15; d_gene: TRBD2; v_gene: TRBV7-2; CDR3nt: TGTGCCAGCAGCTCCATAGCGGGAGGGGCCTACGAGCAGTACTTC; CDR3aa: CASSSIAGGAYEQYF
j_gene: TRBJ2-1; abundance: few; len: 15; d_gene: -; v_gene: TRBV5-4; CDR3nt: TGTGCCAGCAGCGTGGCACTTCAGGGGATTGATGAGCAGTTCTTC; CDR3aa: CASSVALQGIDEQFF
j_gene: TRBJ2-1; abundance: -; len: 11; d_gene: -; v_gene: TRBV20-1; CDR3nt: TGCAGTGCTAAGAGGGACAATGAGCAGTTCTTC; CDR3aa: CSAKRDNEQFF
j_gene: TRBJ1-6; abundance: many; len: 14; d_gene: -; v_gene: TRBV30; CDR3nt: TGTGCCTTCCAAGGAGACAGAGGGTATTCACCCCTCCACTTT; CDR3aa: CAFQGDRGYSPLHF
j_gene: TRBJ2-4; abundance: few; len: 15; d_gene: -; v_gene: TRBV5-1; CDR3nt: TGCGCCAGCAGCTTGGGGACGGATCCTCGGGACATTCAGTACTTC; CDR3aa: CASSLGTDPRDIQYF
j_gene: TRBJ2-3; abundance: -; len: 14; d_gene: -; v_gene: TRBV18; CDR3nt: TGTGCCAGCTCCCAGGGGACATACACAGATACGCAGTATTTT; CDR3aa: CASSQGTYTDTQYF
j_gene: TRBJ2-1; abundance: -; len: 15; d_gene: -; v_gene: TRBV19; CDR3nt: TGTGCCAGTAGTTTCTGGGACAAGGCCTACAATGAGCAGTTCTTC; CDR3aa: CASSFWDKAYNEQFF
j_gene: TRBJ2-1; abundance: -; len: 16; d_gene: TRBD2; v_gene: TRBV29-1; CDR3nt: TGCAGCGCGTCCGGCGGGAGGGCCGGGGTGAACAATGAGCAGTTCTTC; CDR3aa: CSASGGRAGVNNEQFF
j_gene: TRBJ2-1; abundance: -; len: 15; d_gene: TRBD1; v_gene: TRBV20-1; CDR3nt: TGCAGTGCTAGACCACAGGGGGCGGTTTACAATGAGCAGTTCTTC; CDR3aa: CSARPQGAVYNEQFF